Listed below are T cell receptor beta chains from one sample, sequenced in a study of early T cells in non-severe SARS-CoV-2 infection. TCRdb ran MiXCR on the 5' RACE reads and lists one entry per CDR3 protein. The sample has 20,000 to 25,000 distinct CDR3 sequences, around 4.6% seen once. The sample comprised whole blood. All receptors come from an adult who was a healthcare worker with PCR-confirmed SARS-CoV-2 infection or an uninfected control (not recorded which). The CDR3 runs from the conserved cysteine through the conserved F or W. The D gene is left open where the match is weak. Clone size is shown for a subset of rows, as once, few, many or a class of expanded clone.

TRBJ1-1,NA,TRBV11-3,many,CASSLGRGNVNTEAFF,TGTGCCAGCAGCTTAGGGAGGGGGAACGTGAACACTGAAGCTTTCTTT
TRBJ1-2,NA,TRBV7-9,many,CASSSTENYGYTF,TGTGCCAGCAGTTCTACTGAAAACTATGGCTACACCTTC
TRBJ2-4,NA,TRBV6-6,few,CASTSFPPDIQYF,TGTGCCAGCACTAGCTTCCCCCCAGACATTCAGTACTTC
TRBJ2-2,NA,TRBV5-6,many,CASSLRHTGELFF,TGTGCCAGCAGCTTGCGTCACACCGGGGAGCTGTTTTTT
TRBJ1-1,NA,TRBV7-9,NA,CASSLEGLGTEAFF,TGTGCCAGCAGCTTAGAGGGCCTGGGGACTGAAGCTTTCTTT
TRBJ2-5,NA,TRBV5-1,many,CASSLVWVEETQYF,TGCGCCAGCAGCTTGGTGTGGGTAGAAGAGACCCAGTACTTC
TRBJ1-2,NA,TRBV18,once,CASSPPVSGSNGYTF,TGTGCCAGCTCACCACCGGTCTCAGGTTCGAATGGCTACACCTTC
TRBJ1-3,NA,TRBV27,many,CASSPGLGLGNTIYF,TGTGCCAGCAGTCCAGGTCTGGGGTTAGGAAACACCATATATTTT
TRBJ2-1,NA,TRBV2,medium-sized,CASTLDTLTGNEQFF,TGTGCCAGCACCTTAGACACCTTGACTGGAAATGAGCAGTTCTTC
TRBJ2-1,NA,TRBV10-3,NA,CAISDPTRGNEQIF,TGTGCCATCAGTGACCCTACCAGGGGCAATGAGCAGATCTTC
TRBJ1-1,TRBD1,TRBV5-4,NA,CASSGTGARNTEAFF,TGTGCCAGCAGCGGAACAGGGGCGCGGAACACTGAAGCTTTCTTT
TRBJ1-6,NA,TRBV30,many,CAWNGRPDSPLHF,TGTGCCTGGAATGGAAGGCCGGATTCACCCCTCCACTTT
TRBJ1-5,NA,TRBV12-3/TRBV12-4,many,CASSPRFGNDQPQHF,TGTGCCAGCAGTCCCCGTTTCGGGAACGATCAGCCCCAGCATTTT
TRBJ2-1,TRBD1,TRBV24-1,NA,CATSPDRGLFF,TGTGCCACCAGCCCCGACAGGGGGCTATTCTTC
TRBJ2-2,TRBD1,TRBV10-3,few,CAIRTGAGELFF,TGTGCCATCCGGACAGGGGCCGGGGAGCTGTTTTTT
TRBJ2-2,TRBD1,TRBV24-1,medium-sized,CATSDPRTGANTGELFF,TGTGCCACCAGTGATCCGCGGACAGGGGCGAACACCGGGGAGCTGTTTTTT
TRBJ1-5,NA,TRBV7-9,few,CASSLGPSRNQPQHF,TGTGCCAGCAGCTTAGGGCCTTCCAGAAATCAGCCCCAGCATTTT
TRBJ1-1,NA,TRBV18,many,CASSPSRTAPNTEAFF,TGTGCCAGCTCACCATCTCGGACAGCCCCGAACACTGAAGCTTTCTTT
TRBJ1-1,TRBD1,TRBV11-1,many,CASSSYTSDRAKAFF,TGTGCCAGCAGCTCGTACACGTCTGACAGGGCAAAAGCTTTCTTT
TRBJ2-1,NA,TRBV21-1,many,CASIDGAMGYNEQFF,TGTGCCAGCATTGACGGGGCCATGGGTTACAATGAGCAGTTCTTC
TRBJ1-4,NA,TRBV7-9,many,CASRSTVPNEKLFF,TGTGCCAGCAGGTCGACGGTGCCTAATGAAAAACTGTTTTTT
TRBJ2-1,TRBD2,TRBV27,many,CASQSGGGLNEQFF,TGTGCCAGCCAAAGCGGGGGAGGCCTCAATGAGCAGTTCTTC
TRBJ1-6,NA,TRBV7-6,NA,CASSLVGTPRAHSPLHF,TGTGCCAGCAGCTTAGTAGGGACCCCCAGGGCTCATTCACCCCTCCACTTT
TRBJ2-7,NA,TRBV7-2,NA,CASSLGDGGSYF,TGTGCCAGCAGCTTAGGTGACGGGGGCTCGTACTTC
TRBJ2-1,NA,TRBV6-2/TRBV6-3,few,CASSYGAEPEFF,TGTGCCAGCAGTTACGGCGCCGAGCCGGAGTTCTTC
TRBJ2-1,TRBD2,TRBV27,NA,CASSPSGGWDEQFF,TGTGCCAGCAGTCCCTCGGGGGGGTGGGATGAGCAGTTCTTC
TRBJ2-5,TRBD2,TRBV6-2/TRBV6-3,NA,CASSPTSGAETQYF,TGTGCCAGCAGTCCGACTAGCGGGGCAGAGACCCAGTACTTC
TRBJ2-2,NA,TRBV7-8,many,CASSLLGGLQPRGPGELFF,TGTGCCAGCAGCTTGTTGGGCGGGCTCCAACCGAGGGGCCCCGGGGAGCTGTTTTTT
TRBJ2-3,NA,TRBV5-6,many,CASSEEKGSNTDTQYF,TGTGCCAGCAGCGAGGAAAAGGGATCCAACACAGATACGCAGTATTTT
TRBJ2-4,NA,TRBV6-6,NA,CASSYLEPAKNIQYF,TGTGCCAGCAGTTACTTAGAACCAGCCAAAAACATTCAGTACTTC
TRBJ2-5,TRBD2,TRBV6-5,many,CASKITALAGGKETQYF,TGTGCCAGCAAAATTACGGCGCTAGCGGGAGGCAAAGAGACCCAGTACTTC
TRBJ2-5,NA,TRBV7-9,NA,CASSTVSGVLETQYF,TGTGCCAGCAGCACGGTGTCTGGGGTGCTGGAGACCCAGTACTTC
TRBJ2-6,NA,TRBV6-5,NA,CASSYEGFGANVLTF,TGTGCCAGCAGTTATGAGGGTTTTGGGGCCAACGTCCTGACTTTC
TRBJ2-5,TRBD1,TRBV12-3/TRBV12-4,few,CASSSRQGLLETQYF,TGTGCCAGCAGCTCCCGACAGGGCCTCTTGGAGACCCAGTACTTC
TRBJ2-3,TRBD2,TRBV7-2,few,CASSLSLPSGGSTDTQYF,TGTGCCAGCAGCTTATCCCTCCCTAGCGGGGGGAGCACAGATACGCAGTATTTT
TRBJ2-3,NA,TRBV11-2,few,CASSSRTRLGDTQYF,TGTGCCAGCAGCTCCCGAACTAGGCTTGGAGATACGCAGTATTTT
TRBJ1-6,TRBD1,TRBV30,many,CAWSVGQHDSPLHF,TGTGCCTGGAGTGTGGGACAGCATGATTCACCCCTCCACTTT
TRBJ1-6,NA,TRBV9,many,CASSSPLGGFSDSPLHF,TGTGCCAGCAGCTCCCCCCTAGGGGGTTTCTCTGATTCACCCCTCCACTTT
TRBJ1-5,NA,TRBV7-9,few,CASSLTSNQPQHF,TGTGCCAGCAGCTTAACAAGCAATCAGCCCCAGCATTTT
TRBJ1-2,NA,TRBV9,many,CASSVATGPYYGYTF,TGTGCCAGCAGCGTAGCTACAGGCCCCTACTATGGCTACACCTTC
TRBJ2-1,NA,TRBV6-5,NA,CASSYSDGYNEQFF,TGTGCCAGCAGTTACTCCGACGGCTACAATGAGCAGTTCTTC
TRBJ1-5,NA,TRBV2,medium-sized,CASSEYHRDNQPQHF,TGTGCCAGCAGTGAATATCACAGGGATAATCAGCCCCAGCATTTT
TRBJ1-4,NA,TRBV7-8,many,CASSLGNEKLFF,TGTGCCAGCAGCTTGGGGAATGAAAAACTGTTTTTT
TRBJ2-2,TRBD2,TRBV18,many,CASSPLGVAGPNTGELFF,TGTGCCAGCTCACCCCTCGGGGTAGCGGGGCCAAACACCGGGGAGCTGTTTTTT
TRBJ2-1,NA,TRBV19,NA,CASSISVRDNEQFF,TGTGCCAGTAGTATTAGCGTGAGGGACAATGAGCAGTTCTTC
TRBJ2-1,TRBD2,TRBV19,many,CASSTPPGLISYNEQFF,TGTGCCAGTAGTACTCCCCCGGGACTAATCTCCTACAATGAGCAGTTCTTC